This T cell receptor beta chain was obtained from a study of blood T cell repertoires in COVID-19. Study at large: The United States, Italy and Spain supplied acute and convalescent COVID-19 samples. From T cells, B-cell-depleted T cells, or PBMCs came the material, which was cDNA or gDNA.

The CDR3 runs 15 residues. V gave up 7 bases and J gave up 0 bases; unmatched junction bases: 9. Germline CDR1 SGHVS, CDR2 FQNEAQ. Per the authors' pipeline: Amplification with reference gene primers provided the estimates of nucleated cell counts. Profiled with immunoSEQ multiplex PCR; TCRdb holds only in-frame clones, not every one. D and trimming were read from the DNA, whereas the V and J calls and clone size are those reported in that table. Counted here are around 200,000 clones, 87% occurring once; the ten biggest clones make up around 2.6%. The chain carries TRBV7-8 and TRBJ2-7; 7 bases align to TRBD2. This TCR came from a man aged 40-49 years with active or convalescent COVID-19. The sequenced sample was peripheral blood. The DNA for the CDR3 is TGTGCCAGCACGGGTAGCGGGTTCCGCTCCTACGAGCAGTACTTC. Translated, it gives CASTGSGFRSYEQYF.